This T cell receptor beta chain originates from a study of T cells in Graves' hyperthyroidism and ophthalmopathy. Researchers took RNA transcripts and amplified the TCR beta CDR3 regions from them. A first-round RT-PCR of the TCR CDR3 used the HTBI primer set. TCRdb reprocessed the multiplex PCR reads with MiXCR, giving one entry per CDR3 protein. The table lists fewer than 400,000 distinct CDR3 sequences, less than 20% of them singletons. The V segment lost 7 bases and the J segment 6 bases; nucleotides outside the gene matches: 10. Germline CDR1 reads LNHDA; CDR2 reads SQIVND (reference sequence). The CDR3 sequence is 15 residues long.

This chain links TRBV19 with TRBJ2-2; 8 positions agree with TRBD2. The sequence was obtained from a woman aged 18 to 35 with Graves' hyperthyroidism that later progressed to Graves' ophthalmopathy. Sequenced material: blood. CDR3 loop: CASTQPGLESGELFF. Here the CDR3 DNA reads TGTGCCAGTACACAACCGGGACTAGAATCCGGGGAGCTGTTTTTT. Drawing the rest from reference TRBV19 and TRBJ2-2, the complete variable domain is DGGITQSPKYLFRKEGQNVTLSCEQNLNHDAMYWYRQDPGQGLRLIYYSQIVNDFQKGDIAEGYSVSREKKESFPLTVTSAQKNPTAFYLCASTQPGLESGELFFGEGSRLTVL.